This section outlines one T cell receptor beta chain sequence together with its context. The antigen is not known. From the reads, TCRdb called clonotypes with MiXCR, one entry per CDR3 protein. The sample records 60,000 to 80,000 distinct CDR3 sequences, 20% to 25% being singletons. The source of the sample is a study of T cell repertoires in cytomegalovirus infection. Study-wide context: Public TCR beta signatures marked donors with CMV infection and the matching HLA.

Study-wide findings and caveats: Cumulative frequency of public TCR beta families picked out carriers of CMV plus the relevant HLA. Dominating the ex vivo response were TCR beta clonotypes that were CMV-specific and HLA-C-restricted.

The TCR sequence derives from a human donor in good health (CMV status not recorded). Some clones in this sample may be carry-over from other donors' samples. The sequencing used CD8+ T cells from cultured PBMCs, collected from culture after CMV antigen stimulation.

Written as DNA, the CDR3 is TGTGCCAGCAGCCCCGGGACAACTAACTATGGCTACACCTTC. This gives the protein CASSPGTTNYGYTF. V gene TRBV7-2 combines with J gene TRBJ1-2, with D maybe TRBD1 (6 bases). The germline CDR1 and CDR2 sequences are SGHTA and FQGNSA. Between the trimmed V and J ends, which lost 5 bases and 0 bases, there was a span of 10 bases. This CDR3 is built from 14 residues.